This T cell receptor beta chain emerged from a study of shared clonotypes between healthy human individuals. V was shortened by 5 bases and J by 5 bases, with 10 bases between the two germline ends. This CDR3 is built from 12 residues. Germline CDR1 SGHNT, CDR2 YYREEE (reference sequence). Only Caucasian adults living in Nashville, Tennessee made up the donor group. As concerns this clone: Its target is unknown.

Sequencing used immunoSEQ multiplex PCR; TCRdb keeps in-frame clones, though not all of them. The table lists hundreds of thousands of clones, 74% of them singletons. Study-level points and caveats: The study generally estimated greater richness for naive than memory subsets. For sorted subsets, rarefaction showed incomplete sequencing despite large depth.

The clonotype was recovered from a young woman in good health. The chain combines TRBV5-4 with TRBJ1-1; maybe TRBD1 (6 bases). The specimen sequenced was memory CD4+ T cells sorted from blood. Subset indicated: CD45RA-negative fraction. CDR3 sequence reads: CASRQGGTEAFF. In DNA form, the CDR3 reads TGTGCCAGCAGACAGGGAGGGACTGAAGCTTTCTTT.